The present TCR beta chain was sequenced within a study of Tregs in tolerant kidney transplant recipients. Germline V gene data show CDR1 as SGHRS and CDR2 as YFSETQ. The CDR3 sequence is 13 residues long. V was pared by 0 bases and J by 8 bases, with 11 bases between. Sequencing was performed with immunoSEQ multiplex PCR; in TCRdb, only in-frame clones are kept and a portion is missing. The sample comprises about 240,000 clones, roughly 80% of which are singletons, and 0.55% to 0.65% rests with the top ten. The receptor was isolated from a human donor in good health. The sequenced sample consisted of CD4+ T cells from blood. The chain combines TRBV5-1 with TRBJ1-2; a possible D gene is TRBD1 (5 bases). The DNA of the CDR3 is TGCGCCAGCAGCTTGGCCAGGGATAGCGGCTACACCTTC. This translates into CASSLARDSGYTF.